One sample yielded the 14 T cell receptor beta chains listed below, sequenced in a study of T cell responses to AZD1222 COVID-19 vaccine. TCRdb's copy holds only in-frame clones and misses some; the assay was immunoSEQ multiplex PCR. The sample holds 150,000 to 200,000 clones; more than 90% are singletons and the top ten take approximately 4%. This specimen consisted of peripheral blood, obtained 28 days after the second dose of the MenACWY control vaccine. These receptors originate from an adult who received the MenACWY meningococcal vaccine as a control.

The chain links TRBV7-2 to TRBJ2-2; 8 nucleotides agree with TRBD2. CDR1 and CDR2 (germline): SGHTA, FQGNSA. This CDR3 is 16 amino acids long. The junction had 7 bases not matched to a gene; V was cut back by 3 bases and J by 4 bases. The CDR3 nucleotides read TGTGCCAGCAGCTTTGGGCTAGCGGGCCCCACCGGGGAGCTGTTTTTT. It encodes CASSFGLAGPTGELFF.

The J gene is TRBJ2-3, the V gene TRBV10-1; TRBD2 aligns across 9 bases. V shed 5 bases, J shed 8 bases, and the junction held 5 bases outside the gene matches. Germline CDR1 and CDR2: WNHNN and SYGVQD (reference sequence). This CDR3 comprises 13 residues. The chain's CDR3 is CASSPSGIGTQYF. The CDR3, as DNA: TGCGCCAGCAGTCCTAGCGGGATAGGTACGCAGTATTTT.

This chain connects TRBV3-1 (or the pseudogene TRBV3-2) to TRBJ1-1; D may be TRBD1 (6 bases). CDR1 and CDR2 from the germline V gene are LGHDT and YNNKEL (reference sequence). The V and J ends lost 0 bases and 0 bases respectively, with 8 bases between them. CDR3 length: 15 amino acids. The CDR3 DNA follows: TGTGCCAGCAGCCAAGACAGGGGATTGAACACTGAAGCTTTCTTT. Protein sequence: CASSQDRGLNTEAFF.

The chain employs TRBV2 and TRBJ2-1; weak D call: TRBD2 (7 bases). V was clipped by 11 bases and J by 9 bases, with 14 bases between them. Germline values: CDR1 SNHLY, CDR2 FYNNEI. The CDR3 totals 11 residues. DNA of the CDR3: TGTGCCCAGGCGGGGGCTCGTGAGCAGTTCTTC. Protein product: CAQAGAREQFF.

V gene TRBV11-2 combines with J gene TRBJ2-3; 10 nucleotides agree with TRBD2. This CDR3 is 16 amino acids long. Germline V gene sequence: CDR1 SGHAT, CDR2 FQNNGV. Trimming at V came to 5 bases and at J to 3 bases, leaving 8 bases not matched to a gene. Here the CDR3 reads CASSITSGMRTDTQYF. The CDR3 nucleotides read TGTGCCAGCAGCATTACTAGCGGGATGAGGACAGATACGCAGTATTTT.

V and J are TRBV27 and TRBJ1-2; D is possibly TRBD1 (6 bases). Per germline, CDR1 MNHEY and CDR2 SMNVEV (reference sequence). This CDR3 has 13 residues. The V gene lost 6 bases and the J gene lost 8 bases, with 16 bases spanning the gap. Written as DNA, the CDR3 is TGTGCCAGCAGCCACCAGACAGGAGGCGGCTACACCTTC. It yields the protein CASSHQTGGGYTF.

This clone appeared a single time. In nucleotides, the CDR3 is TGTGCCAGCAGCGTCTCCGGGACAGGGTCAGAGTACACCTTC. It yields the protein CASSVSGTGSEYTF. The chain links TRBV2 to TRBJ1-2, with 9 bases that match TRBD1. Trimming removed 6 bases from V and 11 bases from J; junction bases left unmatched: 13. The CDR3 has 14 amino acids. Germline V lookup: CDR1 SNHLY, CDR2 FYNNEI.

The chain combines TRBV7-9 with TRBJ2-7; possible D gene TRBD2, 5 bases. Germline values: CDR1 SEHNR, CDR2 FQNEAQ (reference sequence). This CDR3 contains 15 residues. Trimming pared 8 bases from V and 1 base from J, leaving 18 bases between. The CDR3 DNA sequence: TGTGCCAGCTTGGAGGTAGGGAAAAAATCCTACGAGCAGTACTTC. Translation gives CASLEVGKKSYEQYF.

The V call is TRBV10-3, the J call TRBJ2-3; D unclear. Germline V gene lookup returns CDR1 ENHRY and CDR2 SYGVKD. V was clipped by 0 bases and J by 5 bases, with 9 bases between them. CDR3 size: 14 residues. The CDR3 spells CAISESDQRDTQYF. The CDR3 coding sequence is TGTGCCATCAGTGAGTCGGACCAGCGAGATACGCAGTATTTT.

V is TRBV21-1 and J is TRBJ2-7; TRBD1, as called in the table, went unchecked against the DNA. TRBV21-1 corresponds to a pseudogene. This CDR3 spans 19 amino acids. In nucleotides, the CDR3 is TGTGCCAGCAGCAAAAATTCGGGCCCAAGCAGGGCCGTCTCCTACGAGCAGTACTTC. Its translation is CASSKNSGPSRAVSYEQYF.

The rearrangement uses TRBV4-1 and TRBJ1-5, with TRBD1 identical over 9 bases. Losses at the gene ends were 4 bases for V and 2 bases for J; bases not matched to a gene: 3. Germline V gene lookup returns CDR1 MGHRA and CDR2 YSYEKL. The CDR3 is 15 amino acids. The CDR3 region has the DNA TGCGCCAGCAGCCCGGACAGGGGAGGCAATCAGCCCCAGCATTTT. It codes for CASSPDRGGNQPQHF.

V usage is TRBV30 and J usage is TRBJ1-1; D perhaps matches TRBD1 (5 bases). Per the germline V gene, CDR1 is GTSNPN and CDR2 is SVGIG (reference sequence). This CDR3 comprises 13 residues. The V end was cut by 1 base, the J end by 1 base, with 7 bases between. This CDR3 is CAWSGQPNTEAFF. The CDR3 DNA is TGTGCCTGGAGTGGACAGCCGAACACTGAAGCTTTCTTT.

This chain joins TRBV19 and TRBJ1-1, with a possible D match to TRBD1 (6 bases). The CDR3 runs 13 residues. The germline CDR1 and CDR2 sequences are LNHDA and SQIVND (reference sequence). Trimming left V 2 bases short and J 8 bases short, with 12 bases between. Here the CDR3 DNA reads TGTGCCAGTAGTATACAGGGGAACAGGGAAGCTTTCTTT. Amino acids: CASSIQGNREAFF.

The chain couples TRBV12-5 to TRBJ2-3; 15 nucleotides align to TRBD2. Per the germline V gene, CDR1 is LGHNT and CDR2 is FRNRAP. J lost 14 bases, V lost 11 bases, and 11 bases had no gene match. The CDR3 loop spans 13 amino acids. The CDR3 DNA reads as TGTGCTTCCGGGACTAGCGGGAGGCTAGGGCTGTATTTT. This encodes CASGTSGRLGLYF.